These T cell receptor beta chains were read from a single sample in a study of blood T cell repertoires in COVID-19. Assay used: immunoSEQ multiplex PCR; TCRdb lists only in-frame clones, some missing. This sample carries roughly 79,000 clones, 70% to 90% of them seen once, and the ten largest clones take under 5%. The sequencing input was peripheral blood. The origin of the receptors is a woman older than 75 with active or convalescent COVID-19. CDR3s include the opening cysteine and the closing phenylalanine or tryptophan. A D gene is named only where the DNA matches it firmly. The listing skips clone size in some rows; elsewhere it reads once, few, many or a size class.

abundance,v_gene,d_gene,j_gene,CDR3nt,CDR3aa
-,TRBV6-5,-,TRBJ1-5,TGTGCCAGCGGTTCTAAGGGGCCCAGCAATCAGCCCCAGCATTTT,CASGSKGPSNQPQHF
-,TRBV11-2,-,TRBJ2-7,TGTGCCAGCAGCTTTCTCAGGTCGTCCTACGAGCAGTACTTC,CASSFLRSSYEQYF
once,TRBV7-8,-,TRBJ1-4,TGTGCCAGCAGCCCCCGGGAGGGGCGAGCTAATGAAAAACTGTTTTTT,CASSPREGRANEKLFF
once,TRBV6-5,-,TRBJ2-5,TGTGCCAGCAGTTACCGGGGACTTGCGGAGACCCAGTACTTC,CASSYRGLAETQYF
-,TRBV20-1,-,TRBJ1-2,TGCAGTGCCAGGGGTCAACCTGACTACACCTTC,CSARGQPDYTF
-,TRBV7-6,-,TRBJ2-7,TGTGCCAGCAGCTTAGGATCCAGATACGAGCAGTACTTC,CASSLGSRYEQYF
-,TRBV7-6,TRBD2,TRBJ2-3,TGTGCCAGCAGGCTCGGGACTAGCGGGCGGGATACGCAGTATTTT,CASRLGTSGRDTQYF
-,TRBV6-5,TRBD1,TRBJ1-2,TGTGCCAGCAGTAGGACAGGGGGATACGGCTACACCTTC,CASSRTGGYGYTF
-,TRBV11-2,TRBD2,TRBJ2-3,TGTGCCAGCCGCGTAACGGGAGGGGTTGCAGATACGCAGTATTTT,CASRVTGGVADTQYF
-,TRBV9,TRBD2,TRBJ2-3,TGTGCCAGCAGCGTAGAAGGCGGGGGGCAGGGAGATACGCAGTATTTT,CASSVEGGGQGDTQYF
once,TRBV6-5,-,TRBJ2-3,TGTGCCAGCAGACAAGCAGATACGCAGTATTTT,CASRQADTQYF
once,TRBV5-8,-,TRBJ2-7,TGTGCCAGCAGTATCGTGAACAGCCCCTACGAGCAGTACTTC,CASSIVNSPYEQYF
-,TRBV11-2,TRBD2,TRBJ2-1,TGTGCCAGCAGCTCGGGAGGCTACTCCTACAATGAGCAGTTCTTC,CASSSGGYSYNEQFF
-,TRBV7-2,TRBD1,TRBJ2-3,TGTGCCAGCAGCATCCTGACAGGGGGAGTGTCGGATACGCAGTATTTT,CASSILTGGVSDTQYF
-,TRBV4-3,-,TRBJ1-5,TGCGCCAGCAGCCAAACGACTGACAATCAGCCCCAGCATTTT,CASSQTTDNQPQHF
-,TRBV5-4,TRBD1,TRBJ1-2,TGTGCCAGCAGGCCCGGGACAGGGGGGGATGGCTACACCTTC,CASRPGTGGDGYTF
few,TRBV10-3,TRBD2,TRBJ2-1,TGTGCCATCAGGCCGGGACTAGCGGCGAATGAGCAGTTCTTC,CAIRPGLAANEQFF
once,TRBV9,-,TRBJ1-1,TGCGCCAGCAGCGTAGAGCCGGGGGGGGACACTGAAGCTTTCTTT,CASSVEPGGDTEAFF
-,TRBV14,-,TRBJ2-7,TGTGCCAGCAGCCAAGATCGGTGGAGGGTGGAGCAGTACTTC,CASSQDRWRVEQYF
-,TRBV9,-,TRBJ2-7,TGTGCCAGCAGCGTAACAACCCCCCAGTCAAGTTACGAGCAGTACTTC,CASSVTTPQSSYEQYF
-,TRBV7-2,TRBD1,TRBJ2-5,TGTGCCAGCAGCTTGCCTACAGGGGGCGTCGAGACCCAGTACTTC,CASSLPTGGVETQYF
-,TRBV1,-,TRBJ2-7,TGCACCAGCAGCCAAGATAGGAGCCCGGGCTACGAGCAGTACTTC,CTSSQDRSPGYEQYF
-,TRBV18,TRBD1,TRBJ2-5,TGTGCCAGCTCGTGGGGACAGAAAGAGACCCAGTACTTC,CASSWGQKETQYF
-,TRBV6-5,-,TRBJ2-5,TGTGCCAGCAGGGGCCCAAAAGAGACCCAGTACTTC,CASRGPKETQYF
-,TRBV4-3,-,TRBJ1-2,TGCGCCAGCAGCAGAGTGTCGGGGAACGGTGGCTACACCTTC,CASSRVSGNGGYTF
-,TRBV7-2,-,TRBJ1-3,TGTGCCAGCAGCTTGTCGAGAGCCACTGGAAACACCATATATTTT,CASSLSRATGNTIYF
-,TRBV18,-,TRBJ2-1,TGTGCCAGCTCACCATGGAACGGGATAGAGTACAATGAGCAGTTCTTC,CASSPWNGIEYNEQFF
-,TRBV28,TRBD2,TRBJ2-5,TGTGCCAGCAGTTTCTCGACTAGCGGGGGGGCCAGGGAGACCCAGTACTTC,CASSFSTSGGARETQYF
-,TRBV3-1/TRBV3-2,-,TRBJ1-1,TGTGCCAGCAGCCAAGGGTGGGTAGAGGGCCGGTTGGCTGAAGCTTTCTTT,CASSQGWVEGRLAEAFF
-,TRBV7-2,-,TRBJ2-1,TGTGCCAGCAGCCCATCGGGGATCAGCTCCTACAATGAGCAGTTCTTC,CASSPSGISSYNEQFF
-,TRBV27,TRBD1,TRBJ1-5,TGTGCCAGCAGTTTCCACGGGACAGGGGGCGATCAGCCCCAGCATTTT,CASSFHGTGGDQPQHF
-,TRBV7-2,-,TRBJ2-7,TGTGCCAGCAGCTTAGGGCCTAGCGCCTACGAGCAGTACTTC,CASSLGPSAYEQYF
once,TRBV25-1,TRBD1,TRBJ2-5,TGTGCCAGCAGTGAAACCTCGGGACAGGGTCCCCAAGAGACCCAGTACTTC,CASSETSGQGPQETQYF
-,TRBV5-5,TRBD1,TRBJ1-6,TGTGCCAGCAGCGAAGCTATCGCCGGGACAGGGGGTATGACCCTCCACTTT,CASSEAIAGTGGMTLHF
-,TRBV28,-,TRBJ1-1,TGTGCCAGCAGTTTTTATGTGGGCAACACTGAAGCTTTCTTT,CASSFYVGNTEAFF
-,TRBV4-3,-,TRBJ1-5,TGCGCCAGCAGCCAAGATGCACAGGGCGGGAGCAATCAGCCCCAGCATTTT,CASSQDAQGGSNQPQHF
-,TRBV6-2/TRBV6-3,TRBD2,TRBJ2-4,TGTGCCAGCAGTTACGGTACTAGCGACAACATTCAGTACTTC,CASSYGTSDNIQYF
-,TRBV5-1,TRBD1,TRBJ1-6,TGCGCCAGCAGCCGGCAGGGACAGGGTTACTCACCCCTCCACTTT,CASSRQGQGYSPLHF
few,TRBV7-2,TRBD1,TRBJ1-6,TGTGCCAGCAGCTTCTCAACAGGGGGCACGGTTTATTCACCCCTCCACTTT,CASSFSTGGTVYSPLHF
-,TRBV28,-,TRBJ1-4,TGTGCCAGCAGTTTGTGGCCGGGACAAACAAATGAAAAACTGTTTTTT,CASSLWPGQTNEKLFF
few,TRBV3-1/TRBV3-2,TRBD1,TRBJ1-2,TGTGCCAGCAGCCAAACCCGGCCTTCAGGGGGCGGTCATGGCTACACCTTC,CASSQTRPSGGGHGYTF
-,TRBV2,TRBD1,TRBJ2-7,TGTGCCAGCAAGAGGACAGGCTTATACGAGCAGTACTTC,CASKRTGLYEQYF